What follows are 12 T cell receptor beta chains derived from one specimen sequenced in a study of beta chain features in type 1 diabetes. Findings of the study overall: Shortening of TCRB CDR3s, moderate but significant, appeared in all four CD4+ subsets of Type 1 diabetes patients.

Their recognized antigens are unknown. Expressed TCRB transcripts were sequenced because the isolated RNA had all been reverse transcribed beforehand. The assay was immunoSEQ multiplex PCR, and TCRdb's table has in-frame clones only and misses some. The sample consists of some 150,000 clones, approximately 9.1% of them appearing once. Input material: central memory CD4+ T cells from blood. The receptors were gathered from a woman aged 30 to 39 with type 1 diabetes.

This clone was observed at least ten times. The chain recombines TRBV5-1 with TRBJ2-5; a possible D gene is TRBD2 (5 bases). Trimming cost V 0 bases and J 4 bases, with 16 bases left between them. The CDR3 consists of 16 residues. Germline loops: CDR1 SGHRS, CDR2 YFSETQ. The CDR3 sequence is CASSLVVAIGGETQYF. CDR3 nucleotides: TGCGCCAGCAGCTTGGTGGTAGCGATCGGCGGAGAGACCCAGTACTTC.

The chain has TRBV2 and TRBJ2-3, with D possibly TRBD2 on 6 matching bases. V was clipped by 6 bases and J by 3 bases, with 16 bases between them. The CDR3 runs to 15 residues. The germline V gene encodes CDR1 SNHLY and CDR2 FYNNEI. The CDR3 nucleotides read TGTGCCAGCAGCCCGATGGGGGACTCAACAGATACGCAGTATTTT. Protein product: CASSPMGDSTDTQYF. Combining the CDR3 with reference TRBV2 and TRBJ2-3 gives the whole variable domain EPEVTQTPSHQVTQMGQEVILRCVPISNHLYFYWYRQILGQKVEFLVSFYNNEISEKSEIFDDQFSVERPDGSNFTLKIRSTKLEDSAMYFCASSPMGDSTDTQYFGPGTRLTVL.

The chain carries TRBV7-3 and TRBJ2-3; no reliable D call. V lost 3 bases and J lost 1, with 5 bases in between. Germline V gives CDR1 SGHTA, CDR2 FQGTGA. This CDR3 is built from 13 residues. CDR3 coding DNA: TGTGCCAGCAGCTTGGTAGGCACAGATACGCAGTATTTT. Translation: CASSLVGTDTQYF.

This clone was detected a few times. The chain employs TRBV6-1 and TRBJ1-1; tentatively, D is TRBD1 (6 bases). Trimming removed 8 bases from V and 2 bases from J, with 12 bases in between. There are 13 residues in the CDR3. The germline V gene has CDR1 MNHNS and CDR2 SASEGT. CDR3 nucleotides: TGTGCCAGCGGGTGGGACACCAACACTGAAGCTTTCTTT. This encodes CASGWDTNTEAFF.

The CDR3: CASSRDRSYEQYF. CDR3 coding DNA: TGTGCCAGCAGTCGGGACAGGTCCTACGAGCAGTACTTC. The chain combines TRBV5-6 with TRBJ2-7; 8 bases are shared with TRBD1. V was clipped by 5 bases and J by 1 base; unmatched bases: 2. Germline-derived CDR1 and CDR2 are SGHDT and YYEEEE. There are 13 residues in the CDR3.

The rearrangement joins TRBV30 to TRBJ1-2; TRBD1 aligns across 7 bases. V lost 4 bases and J lost 4; bases outside the gene matches: 9. The CDR3 has 14 residues. Germline loops: CDR1 GTSNPN, CDR2 SVGIG (reference sequence). CDR3 in DNA: TGTGCCTGGAATCTCGGGACAGACCTCTATGGCTACACCTTC. Protein: CAWNLGTDLYGYTF.

This clone was counted ten times or more. Written as DNA, the CDR3 is TGTGCCAGCAGCGTAGTTAGCAGCAGCACAGATACGCAGTATTTT. Encoded protein: CASSVVSSSTDTQYF. The V gene is TRBV9, the J gene TRBJ2-3; D is undetermined. Trimming cost V 0 bases and J 0 bases, with 8 bases left between them. The CDR3 totals 15 residues. In germline, CDR1 is SGDLS, CDR2 YYNGEE.

This clone was seen a few times. The J gene is TRBJ1-2, the V gene TRBV5-1, with TRBD1 matching over 7 bases. CDR1 is SGHRS, CDR2 YFSETQ, per germline. Trimming removed 4 bases from V and 8 bases from J; junction bases left unmatched: 5. The CDR3 has 12 residues. The CDR3 nucleotides are TGCGCCAGCAGCCTGACAGGGCAGGGCTACACCTTC. Translated, it gives CASSLTGQGYTF. The full variable domain, with the rest looked up from reference TRBV5-1 and TRBJ1-2, is KAGVTQTPRYLIKTRGQQVTLSCSPISGHRSVSWYQQTPGQGLQFLFEYFSETQRNKGNFPGRFSGRQFSNSRSEMNVSTLELGDSALYLCASSLTGQGYTFGSGTRLTVV.

In this sample, this clone turned up a few times. CDR3 in amino acids: CASSATGYEQYF. In DNA, the CDR3 is TGTGCCAGCAGCGCAACAGGGTACGAGCAGTACTTC. J is TRBJ2-7 and V is TRBV7-9; D possibly corresponds to TRBD1 (6 bases). The CDR3 is 12 amino acids. V was cut by 5 bases and J by 4 bases, with 9 bases left in between. Germline V gene data show CDR1 as SEHNR and CDR2 as FQNEAQ (reference sequence).

This clone occurred a few times. This rearrangement joins TRBV15 to TRBJ1-2; D possibly corresponds to TRBD1 (6 bases). This CDR3 spans 16 amino acids. Trimming left V 8 bases short and J 4 bases short, with 23 bases between. CDR1 and CDR2 (germline): LNHNV, YYDKDF (reference sequence). The CDR3 region is CATAPGGGGKIYGYTF. CDR3 bases: TGTGCCACCGCCCCTGGTGGGGGCGGCAAGATCTATGGCTACACCTTC.

This clone was seen a few times. V and J are TRBV2 and TRBJ2-7; perhaps TRBD2 as D (5 bases). In germline, CDR1 is SNHLY, CDR2 FYNNEI. This CDR3 region has 15 residues. Trimming removed 9 bases at V and 4 bases at J, with 22 bases between. The chain's CDR3 is CASRTGGPLLYEQYF. In nucleotides, the CDR3 is TGTGCCAGTCGGACTGGCGGCCCTTTATTGTACGAGCAGTACTTC.

This clone was seen only a few times. This chain joins TRBV5-1 and TRBJ1-1; the match to TRBD1 covers 7 bases. Unmatched junction bases numbered 3, after V lost 2 bases and J lost 2 bases. The CDR3 has 14 residues. The germline gives CDR1 SGHRS, CDR2 YFSETQ. The CDR3 nucleotides read TGCGCCAGCAGCTTAGGGGACAGTAACACTGAAGCTTTCTTT. It translates to CASSLGDSNTEAFF.